The following is a TCR beta chain sequence with its context. Study processing details: Reference gene primer amplification yielded estimated nucleated cell counts. The protocol was immunoSEQ multiplex PCR, while the TCRdb copy is restricted to in-frame clones and leaves out a portion. V and J calls and clone size are copied from that table; D and trimming were computed from the DNA. The sample has some 190,000 clones; more than 75% are singletons. The germline V gene has CDR1 SGHVS and CDR2 FNYEAQ. This CDR3 spans 15 amino acids. V shed 5 bases and J 3 bases; nucleotides not matched to a gene: 8. These data are taken from a study of blood T cell repertoires in COVID-19. Study background: Acute and convalescent COVID-19 specimens originated in the United States, Italy and Spain. Nucleic acid was either cDNA or gDNA, and it came from T cells, B-cell-depleted T cells, or PBMCs.

The sequenced material came from peripheral blood. The receptor was isolated from a human donor in a cohort sampled during active COVID-19. V and J are TRBV7-6 and TRBJ2-5; 8 bases map to TRBD1. DNA of the CDR3: TGTGCCAGCAGCGGAAAGGACAGGGTGAAAGAGACCCAGTACTTC. The encoded protein is CASSGKDRVKETQYF.